A selection of T cell receptor beta chains follows, all from one sample in a study of cytomegalovirus exposure and HLA in healthy donors. The table came from immunoSEQ multiplex PCR; TCRdb's copy has only in-frame clones and leaves some out. The sample yields 100,000 to 150,000 clones, roughly 18% seen once. Sequences were obtained from PBMCs. Receptors originate from a female donor in good health and CMV-seropositive. Each CDR3 is given with its conserved first and last residue. Each record gives: V gene, D gene, clone size, J gene, CDR3 DNA, CDR3 protein. D genes are given only for firm matches. Rows may omit the clone size; those that give it use once, few, many or a size class.

>TRBV13|-|few|TRBJ1-2
TGTGCCAGCAGCCTCGGATCGGGAGGCTATGGCTACACCTTC
CASSLGSGGYGYTF
>TRBV7-2|-|-|TRBJ2-7
TGTGCCAGCAGCACGTCTAGCGTCTACGAGCAGTACTTC
CASSTSSVYEQYF
>TRBV2|-|-|TRBJ1-2
TGTGCCAGCAGTGATCATGGGGCTGATGGCTACACCTTC
CASSDHGADGYTF
>TRBV5-8|-|-|TRBJ2-1
TGTGCCAGCAGCCTTTTTTCCTTCGTGGAGGTCTACAATGAGCAGTTCTTC
CASSLFSFVEVYNEQFF
>TRBV28|-|few|TRBJ2-5
TGTGCCAGCAGGCAGGGCATGTTGGAGACCCAGTACTTC
CASRQGMLETQYF
>TRBV7-9|-|-|TRBJ1-1
TGTGCCAGCAGCCTTACTATGCGGGACACTGAAGCTTTCTTT
CASSLTMRDTEAFF
>TRBV4-2|-|few|TRBJ2-3
TGTGCCAGCAGCCAAGCCTCCCCCACAGATACGCAGTATTTT
CASSQASPTDTQYF
>TRBV5-1|TRBD2|-|TRBJ2-3
TGCGCCAGCAGCTCAGGGACTAGCGGGATCGGCACAGATACGCAGTATTTT
CASSSGTSGIGTDTQYF
>TRBV25-1|-|-|TRBJ2-5
TGTGCCAGCAGTGAAAACCCCCCTGGGAGCCGAGAGACCCAGTACTTC
CASSENPPGSRETQYF
>TRBV28|-|-|TRBJ1-5
TGTGCCAGCAGTCCGATATCAGGGGGCAATCAGCCCCAGCATTTT
CASSPISGGNQPQHF
>TRBV28|-|-|TRBJ1-2
TGTGCCAGCGGAACAGGATATGGCTACACCTTC
CASGTGYGYTF
>TRBV5-8|-|few|TRBJ2-5
TGTGCCAGCAGCTTGGTCTTTGGTGTAGCGCTACGGGAAGAGACCCAGTACTTC
CASSLVFGVALREETQYF
>TRBV29-1|-|-|TRBJ1-4
TGCAGCGCCAACGACACCCCCTATGAAAAACTGTTTTTT
CSANDTPYEKLFF
>TRBV28|TRBD1|few|TRBJ1-4
TGTGCCAGCAGCCCTCTTGACAGGGGGAATGAAAAACTGTTTTTT
CASSPLDRGNEKLFF
>TRBV25-1|-|-|TRBJ1-4
TGTGCCAGCAGTGAATCCTACAGCAATGAAAAACTGTTTTTT
CASSESYSNEKLFF
>TRBV28|-|-|TRBJ2-7
TGTGCCAGCAGTTTCCCAGCGACTGGTAAGAAAGAGCAGTACTTC
CASSFPATGKKEQYF
>TRBV27|-|-|TRBJ1-2
TGTGCCAGCAGTGCGGGGACTCTCAGCGTCTATGGCTACACCTTC
CASSAGTLSVYGYTF
>TRBV5-4|TRBD1|-|TRBJ1-1
TGTGCCGGAGGGGACAGGGATATTCCGACTTTT
CAGGDRDIPTF
>TRBV6-5|-|few|TRBJ2-3
TGTGCCAGCAGCTTGGCTTCTAGCACAGATACGCAGTATTTT
CASSLASSTDTQYF
>TRBV13|-|few|TRBJ2-7
TGTGCCAGCAGCTCCCTCTACGAGCAGTACTTC
CASSSLYEQYF
>TRBV5-1|-|-|TRBJ2-2
TGCGCCAGCAGCTTGGTAGGGGCGCGAAACACCGGGGAGCTGTTTTTT
CASSLVGARNTGELFF
>TRBV29-1|TRBD1|-|TRBJ1-5
TGCAGCGTTACAGGGGGCGACAATCAGCCCCAGCATTTT
CSVTGGDNQPQHF
>TRBV7-9|TRBD1|-|TRBJ2-7
TGTGCCAGCAGCTTACGACAGGGAACTATGGTTAGCGAGCAGTACTTC
CASSLRQGTMVSEQYF
>TRBV7-2|-|-|TRBJ1-1
TGTGCCAGCAGCTTAGCCCAGAACACTGAAGCTTTCTTT
CASSLAQNTEAFF
>TRBV29-1|TRBD2|few|TRBJ2-1
TGCAGCGTTGAACGTGTCGGGAGGGGTGAGCAGTTCTTC
CSVERVGRGEQFF
>TRBV9|-|-|TRBJ1-2
TGTGCCAGCAGCGTATTTTCCGGGACTAACTATGGCTACACCTTC
CASSVFSGTNYGYTF
>TRBV6-5|-|few|TRBJ2-7
TGTGCCAGCAGCCGCCGAGAGACAGGCTACGAGCAGTACTTC
CASSRRETGYEQYF
>TRBV9|TRBD2|-|TRBJ2-5
TGTGCCAGCAGCTTCGGACTAGGGTTCCAAGAGACCCAGTACTTC
CASSFGLGFQETQYF
>TRBV9|TRBD2|few|TRBJ2-3
TGTGCCAGCAGCGTGGACCTAGCGGGGGGCACAGATACGCAGTATTTT
CASSVDLAGGTDTQYF
>TRBV10-3|TRBD1|few|TRBJ2-2
TGTGCCATCAGCACGGACAGGGGGCGAAGGGAGCTGTTTTTT
CAISTDRGRRELFF
>TRBV28|TRBD1|few|TRBJ1-4
TGTGCCAGCAGACAGGGGGCTCATGAAAAACTGTTTTTT
CASRQGAHEKLFF
>TRBV5-1|-|few|TRBJ2-6
TGCGCCAGCAGCACCGGAGCCGCGGCCAACGTCCTGACTTTC
CASSTGAAANVLTF
>TRBV18|TRBD1|-|TRBJ2-3
TGTGCCAGCTCAGGGAGGACAGGGCGCACAGATACGCAGTATTTT
CASSGRTGRTDTQYF
>TRBV7-2|-|few|TRBJ2-5
TGTGCCAGCAGTCAATACACAGGGAGCCAAGAGACCCAGTACTTC
CASSQYTGSQETQYF
>TRBV7-2|TRBD1|-|TRBJ2-7
TGTGCCAGCAGCTCATCCGGGACAGACTACGAGCAGTACTTC
CASSSSGTDYEQYF
>TRBV29-1|-|few|TRBJ1-6
TGCAGCGCCCGAGGGGGGGCGAATTCACCCCTACACTTT
CSARGGANSPLHF
>TRBV4-2|-|-|TRBJ1-3
TGTGCCAGCAGCCAACCCACAGGAGTTGGGGACACCATATATTTT
CASSQPTGVGDTIYF
>TRBV6-1|-|few|TRBJ2-7
TGTGCCAGCAGTGGTCGTGGCAGCTCCTACGAGCAGTACTTC
CASSGRGSSYEQYF
>TRBV4-1|TRBD1|-|TRBJ2-7
TGCGCCAGCAGCCATCCGGACAGGGTGGGGGACGAGCAGTACTTC
CASSHPDRVGDEQYF
>TRBV5-1|TRBD1|-|TRBJ2-5
TGCGCCAGCAGCCAAGGGACAGGCTTACAAGAGACCCAGTACTTC
CASSQGTGLQETQYF
>TRBV9|TRBD2|-|TRBJ2-5
TGTGCCAGCAGCTCCCTAGCGGGGGGGCGTGAGACCCAGTACTTC
CASSSLAGGRETQYF
>TRBV5-4|-|few|TRBJ2-3
TGTGCCAGCAGCTTGGACTCTAGCGAAGATACGCAGTATTTT
CASSLDSSEDTQYF
>TRBV15|-|-|TRBJ1-5
TGTGCCACCGGGGAGGGGGGGCAGCCCCAGCATTTT
CATGEGGQPQHF
>TRBV25-1|TRBD2|few|TRBJ2-3
TGTGCCAGCAGTGTCGGACTAGCGGGAGGCACAGATACGCAGTATTTT
CASSVGLAGGTDTQYF
>TRBV5-6|-|few|TRBJ1-4
TGTGCCAGCAGCCGCGGCGGGTGGGGAGATGAAAAACTGTTTTTT
CASSRGGWGDEKLFF
>TRBV7-6|-|few|TRBJ2-5
TGTGCCAGCAGCTTAATCGCTGTACACGGGCCAGGGTCCCAGTACTTC
CASSLIAVHGPGSQYF
>TRBV2|TRBD1|-|TRBJ2-7
TGTGCCAGCAGTGAAGCGTGGGACAGATCCTACGAGCAGTACTTC
CASSEAWDRSYEQYF
>TRBV4-1|-|few|TRBJ2-2
TGCGCCAGCAGCCAAGATCCGCGGATGAACACCGGGGAGCTGTTTTTT
CASSQDPRMNTGELFF
>TRBV27|-|few|TRBJ2-3
TGTGCCAGCAGTTGGCTATCCGGGTTGGCCTTAACAGATACGCAGTATTTT
CASSWLSGLALTDTQYF
>TRBV6-5|TRBD1|-|TRBJ2-3
TGTGCCAGCAGTTACTCGCCGGGACAGGGATGGGGTACGCAGTATTTT
CASSYSPGQGWGTQYF
>TRBV5-1|-|-|TRBJ1-1
TGCGCCAGCAGCTTTGGGGGGGCCTTACTCATGAACACTGAAGCTTTCTTT
CASSFGGALLMNTEAFF
>TRBV25-1|TRBD1|-|TRBJ2-5
TGTGCCAGCAGTGAACTCGCAGGGGGACGGTTGTTAGAGACCCAGTACTTC
CASSELAGGRLLETQYF
>TRBV9|TRBD2|few|TRBJ2-2
TGTGCCAGCAGCCCCTCACCGGCGGGGGCGAACACCGGGGAGCTGTTTTTT
CASSPSPAGANTGELFF
>TRBV29-1|-|-|TRBJ2-5
TGCAGCGTGGCCCACGGGGGTGAGCAGTACTTC
CSVAHGGEQYF
>TRBV6-5|TRBD2|few|TRBJ2-1
TGTGCCAGCATCCGGGCTAGCGGCAACAATGAGCAGTTCTTC
CASIRASGNNEQFF
>TRBV4-1|TRBD2|few|TRBJ2-1
TGCGCCAGCAGCCCGTTGAGCGGGAGAAGCAATGAGCAGTTCTTC
CASSPLSGRSNEQFF
>TRBV29-1|-|-|TRBJ2-7
TGCAGCGTTGTCGGGGGAGGCGACGAGCAGTACTTC
CSVVGGGDEQYF
>TRBV4-1|-|few|TRBJ2-2
TGCGCCAGCAGCCAAGATGGGCAGTACACCGGGGAGCTGTTTTTT
CASSQDGQYTGELFF
>TRBV30|-|few|TRBJ1-4
TGTGCCTGGAGTGTACTAATAGGGGTAAATGAAAAACTGTTTTTT
CAWSVLIGVNEKLFF